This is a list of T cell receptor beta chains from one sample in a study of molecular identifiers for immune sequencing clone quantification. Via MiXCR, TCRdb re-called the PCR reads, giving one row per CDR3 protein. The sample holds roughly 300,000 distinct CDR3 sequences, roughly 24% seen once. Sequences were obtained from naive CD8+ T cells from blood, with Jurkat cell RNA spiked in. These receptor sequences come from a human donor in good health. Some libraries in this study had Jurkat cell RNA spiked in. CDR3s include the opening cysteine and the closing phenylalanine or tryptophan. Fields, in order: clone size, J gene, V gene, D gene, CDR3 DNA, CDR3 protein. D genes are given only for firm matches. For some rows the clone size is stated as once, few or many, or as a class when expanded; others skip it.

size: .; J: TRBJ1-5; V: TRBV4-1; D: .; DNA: TGCGCCAGCAGCCAAGGTCGGGGGGCGAGTAATAGCAATCAGCCCCCGCATTTT; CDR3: CASSQGRGASNSNQPPHF
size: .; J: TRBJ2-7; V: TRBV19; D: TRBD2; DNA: TGTGCCAGTAGTATTGGGACTAGCGGGATTGGCGAGCAGTACTTC; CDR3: CASSIGTSGIGEQYF
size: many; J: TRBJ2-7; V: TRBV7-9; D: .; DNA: TGTGCCAGCAGCTTCACCGGCTACGAGCAGTACTTC; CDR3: CASSFTGYEQYF
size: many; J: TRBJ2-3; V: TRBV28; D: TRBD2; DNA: TGTGCCAGCAGTTTATTCCTAGCGGGAGAGACAGATACGCAGTATTTT; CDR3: CASSLFLAGETDTQYF
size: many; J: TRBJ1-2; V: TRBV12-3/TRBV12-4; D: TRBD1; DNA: TGTGCCAGTTCCGGGACAGGGGGTTCGTATGGCTACACCTTC; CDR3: CASSGTGGSYGYTF
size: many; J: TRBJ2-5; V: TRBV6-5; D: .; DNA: TGTGCCAGCAGTTCCCCGGGCTGGAGGGACCAGTACTTC; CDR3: CASSSPGWRDQYF
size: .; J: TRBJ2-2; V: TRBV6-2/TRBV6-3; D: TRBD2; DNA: TGTGCCAGCAGTTACGATATAGCGGGAACCGGGGAGCTGTTTTTT; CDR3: CASSYDIAGTGELFF
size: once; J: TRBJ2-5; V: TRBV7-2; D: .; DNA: TGTGCCCGCCGCCGCCCGCGCCGGGGCCCAGCGCCCCAGTACTTC; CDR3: CARRRPRRGPAPQYF
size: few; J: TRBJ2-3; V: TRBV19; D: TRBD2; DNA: TGTGCCAGTAGTATCGGCGGGGGGGCCATTGATACGCAGTATTTT; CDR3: CASSIGGGAIDTQYF
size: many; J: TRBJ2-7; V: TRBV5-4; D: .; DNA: TGTGCCAGCAGCTTGGCCGTCGGCAGTACCTACGAGCAGTACTTC; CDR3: CASSLAVGSTYEQYF
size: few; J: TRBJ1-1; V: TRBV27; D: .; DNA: TGTGCCAGCAAAGGCGTCGCTGAAGCTTTCTTT; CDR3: CASKGVAEAFF
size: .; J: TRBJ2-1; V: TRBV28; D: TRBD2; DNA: TGTGCCAGCAGTTTAGGCGGGAGGGCCGTCGACGAGCAGTTCTTC; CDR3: CASSLGGRAVDEQFF
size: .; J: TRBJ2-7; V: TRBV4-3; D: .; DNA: TGCGCCAGCAGCCCAAGAAAATGGGGCGAGCAGTACTTC; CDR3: CASSPRKWGEQYF
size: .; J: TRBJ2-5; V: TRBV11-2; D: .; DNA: TGTGCCAGCAGCTTAGCAGAATACCAAGAGACCCAGTGCTTC; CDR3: CASSLAEYQETQCF
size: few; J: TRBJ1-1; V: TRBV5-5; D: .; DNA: TGTGCCAGCAGCTTTGGAGGGTATAGGACTGAAGCTTTCTTT; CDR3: CASSFGGYRTEAFF
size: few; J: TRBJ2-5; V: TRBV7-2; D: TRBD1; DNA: TGTGCCAGCAGCTTAGTGGGACAGGGCCAAGAGACCCAGTACTTC; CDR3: CASSLVGQGQETQYF
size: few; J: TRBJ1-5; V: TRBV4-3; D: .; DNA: TGCGCCAGCAGCCAATCAGGCATTAGCAATCAGCCCCAGCATTTT; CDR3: CASSQSGISNQPQHF
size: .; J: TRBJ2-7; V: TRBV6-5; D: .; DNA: TGTGCCAGCAGGCAGGGAAACGAGCAGTACTTC; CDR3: CASRQGNEQYF
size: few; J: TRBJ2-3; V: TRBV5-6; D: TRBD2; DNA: TGTGCCAGCAGCTTTTCTGGACTAGCGGAACCAGATACGCAGTATTTT; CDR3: CASSFSGLAEPDTQYF
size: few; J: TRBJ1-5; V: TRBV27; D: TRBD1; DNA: TGTGCCAGCTCCGGGACAGGGGGTCAGCCCCAGCATTTT; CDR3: CASSGTGGQPQHF
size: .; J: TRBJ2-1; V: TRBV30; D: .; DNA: TGTGCCTGGAGTCAGATGAGCTCCTACAATGAGCAGTTCTTC; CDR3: CAWSQMSSYNEQFF
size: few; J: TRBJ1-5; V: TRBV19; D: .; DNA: TGTGCCAGTGGCTGGGGCAATCAGCCCCAGCATTTT; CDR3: CASGWGNQPQHF
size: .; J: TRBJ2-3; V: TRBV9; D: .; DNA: TGTGCCAGCAGCGCCCCGCCTTCTAGCACAGATACGCAGTATTTT; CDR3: CASSAPPSSTDTQYF
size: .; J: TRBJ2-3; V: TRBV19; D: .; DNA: TGTGCCAGTAGTACGACCCCGGGGGATGCAACAGATACGCAGTATTTT; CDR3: CASSTTPGDATDTQYF
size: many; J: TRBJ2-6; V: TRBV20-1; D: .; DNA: TGCAGTGCTATACATCCCGTGGCTGGGGCCAACGTCCTGACTTTC; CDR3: CSAIHPVAGANVLTF
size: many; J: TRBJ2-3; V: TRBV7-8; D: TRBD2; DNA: TGTGCCAGCAGCTTAGGTCTAGCGGGGGGGCGGGGCACAGATACGCAGTATTTT; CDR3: CASSLGLAGGRGTDTQYF
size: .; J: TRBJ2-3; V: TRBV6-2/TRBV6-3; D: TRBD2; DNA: TGTGCCAGCAGTGAGACTAGCGCGGTTGGAACAGATACGCAGTATTTT; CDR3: CASSETSAVGTDTQYF
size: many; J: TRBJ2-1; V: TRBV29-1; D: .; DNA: TGCAGCGTTGCTAATGAGCAGTTCTTC; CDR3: CSVANEQFF
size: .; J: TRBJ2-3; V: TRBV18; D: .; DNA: TGTACCAGCTCACCACCGTCATGGGGCACAGATACGCAGTATTTT; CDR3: CTSSPPSWGTDTQYF